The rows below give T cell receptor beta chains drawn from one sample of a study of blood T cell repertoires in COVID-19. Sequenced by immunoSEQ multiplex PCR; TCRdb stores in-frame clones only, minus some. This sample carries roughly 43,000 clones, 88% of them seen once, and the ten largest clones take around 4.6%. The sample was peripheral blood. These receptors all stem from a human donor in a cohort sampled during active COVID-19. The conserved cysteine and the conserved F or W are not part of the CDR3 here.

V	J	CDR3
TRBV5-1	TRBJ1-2	ASSPSLGALNYGYT
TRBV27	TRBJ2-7	ASSLSLLGQGALHEQY
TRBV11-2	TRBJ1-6	ASSAGQYNSPLH
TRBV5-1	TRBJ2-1	ASSTQGAAEYNEQF
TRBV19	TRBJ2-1	ATEDWSSYNEQF
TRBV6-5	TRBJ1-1	ASREGQVHEAF
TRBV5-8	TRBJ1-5	ASTSTGVNQPQH
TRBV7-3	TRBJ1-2	ASSLDPGTGGYT
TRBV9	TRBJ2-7	ASSVGGQPYEQY
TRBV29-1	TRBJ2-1	SVETSGINNEQF
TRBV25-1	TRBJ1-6	ASSDRGSSYNSPLH
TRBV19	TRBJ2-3	ASTGGGPADTQY
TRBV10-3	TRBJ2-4	AISESDGLAKNIQY
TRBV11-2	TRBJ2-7	ASSSLTGAEGDEQY
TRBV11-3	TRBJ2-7	ASSLDYYEQY
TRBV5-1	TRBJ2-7	ASSFEQSYEQY
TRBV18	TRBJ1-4	ASSPYGATNEKLF
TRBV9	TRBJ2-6	ASSVARDRGVSGANVLT
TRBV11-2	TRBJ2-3	ASSLFGTSGSTDTQY
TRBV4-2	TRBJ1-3	ASSQGRTGVGNTIY
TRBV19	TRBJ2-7	ASTNSPYEQY
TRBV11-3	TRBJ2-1	ASSAEGDNFYNEQF
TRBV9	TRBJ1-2	ASSKSGDRGRKGYT
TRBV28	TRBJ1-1	ASRGAETNTEAF
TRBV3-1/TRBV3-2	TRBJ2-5	ASSQRTGLQETQY
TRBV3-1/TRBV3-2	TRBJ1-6	ASSQGDRDNSPLH
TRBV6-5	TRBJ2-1	ASSYTGREQF